This TCR beta chain is from a study of T cell responses to AZD1222 COVID-19 vaccine. This CDR3 region has 14 residues. V gave up 5 bases and J gave up 3 bases, with 11 bases separating them. CDR1 is MNHEY and CDR2 is SVGAGI in the germline V gene. Produced via immunoSEQ multiplex PCR; TCRdb's table is partial and in-frame only. This sample has some 150,000 clones, with just over 90% found just once. The source material was peripheral blood, sampled on day 0 of AZD1222 vaccination. The genes are TRBV6-5 and TRBJ1-3; no clear D gene. The TCR comes from an adult in good health. The CDR3 sequence: CASSMSRVGNTIYF. The CDR3 DNA sequence: TGTGCCAGCAGTATGAGCAGAGTTGGAAACACCATATATTTT.